The entry below describes one TCR beta chain. The sample is drawn from a study of blood T cell repertoires in COVID-19. Original handling: Amplification from reference gene primers served as the basis for estimated nucleated cell counts. Sequenced by immunoSEQ multiplex PCR; TCRdb stores in-frame clones only, minus some. That table furnishes V, J and clone size, whereas the DNA furnished D and trimming. Of 100,000 to 150,000 clones listed, approximately 83% were seen once; the top ten hold about 9.6%. Germline V gene lookup returns CDR1 SGHDN and CDR2 FVKESK. CDR3 length: 14 residues. Trimming took off 0 bases at V and 4 bases at J, with 9 bases between the two ends.

J is TRBJ1-1 and V is TRBV14; D is perhaps TRBD1 (6 bases). The source material was peripheral blood. The sequence was obtained from a man aged 35 to 55 with active or convalescent COVID-19. In nucleotides, the CDR3 is TGTGCCAGCAGCCAAGAACCAGGGGCCACTGAAGCTTTCTTT. The encoded protein is CASSQEPGATEAFF.